Detailed here is one T cell receptor beta chain. Germline CDR1 MDHEN, CDR2 SYDVKM. The CDR3 is 14 amino acids. Unmatched junction bases numbered 7, after V lost 3 bases and J lost 6 bases. The sample is drawn from a study of blood T cell repertoires in COVID-19. Across the study: Researchers got acute and convalescent COVID-19 samples from the United States, Italy and Spain. Nucleic acid was either cDNA or gDNA, and it came from T cells, B-cell-depleted T cells, or PBMCs.

Methods used by the authors: Reference gene primer amplification gave estimated nucleated cell counts. Clones were read by immunoSEQ multiplex PCR, and TCRdb kept only the in-frame ones, dropping some. The V and J calls and clone size were taken over from that table, and D and trimming were inferred from the DNA. The sample contains approximately 100,000 clones, almost 90% of which appear only once. The sample consisted of peripheral blood. The J gene is TRBJ2-7, the V gene TRBV28; 8 bases match TRBD1. The receptor was isolated from a human donor in a cohort sampled during active COVID-19. The DNA for the CDR3 is TGTGCCAGCAGTTTTCCCGGGACAGGACGCGAGCAGTACTTC. Residues: CASSFPGTGREQYF.